This T cell receptor (beta chain) was captured in a study of T-cell reconstitution after alpha-beta-depleted transplantation in children (dated by TCRdb to 2016 to 2017). With respect to the entire study: T-cell immune reconstitution after TCRalphabeta/CD19-depleted allogeneic hematopoietic cell transplantation in children was quantitatively tracked in the study by means of TCR repertoire profiling.

In light of the paper, this sample's treatment or condition label describes: allogeneic hematopoietic cell transplantation with graft depleted of TCRalphabeta T cells and CD19 B cells. The children who served as transplant recipients had been given grafts of TCRalphabeta/CD19-depleted allogeneic hematopoietic cells. This clonotype was detected a few times. The clone's antigen remains unknown. Base qualities are not recorded, but no much larger clone differs from it by a single base. Trimming removed 3 bases from V and 4 bases from J; the gene matches leave 11 bases unexplained. The germline V gene encodes CDR1 SGHNT and CDR2 YYREEE (reference sequence). Counted from cysteine to phenylalanine, this CDR3 has 16 amino acids. The retained sequence is limited to the CDR3, 48 bases, with the frame set at the first base. The research as a whole found: In some patients, high TCRbeta diversity at day 60 was attributed to recipient T cells and intrathymic progenitors that had survived conditioning. Hyperexpanded clone frequencies declined over subsequent months; after one year, T-cell counts and TCRbeta diversity were mostly attributed to newly produced T cells. About two months after transplant, the apparently early recovery of alphabetaT-cell counts reportedly depended on just several hundred clones that had expanded rapidly and came from non-depleted graft cells.

The protocol used for the library was PCR. These reads were obtained on an Illumina HiSeq 2500. Molecular barcoding was employed in the preparation of TCR libraries, with unique molecular identifiers being used to normalize TCRbeta repertoire quantification. TCRdb's own reprocessing of the public reads used fastp at Q25 and MiXCR and kept productive beta chains. Rows matching on CDR3 protein sequence are summarized as one entry with the most common DNA and genes. The sample records a few hundred thousand distinct CDR3 sequences, about a quarter of which are singletons. The top ten clonotypes cover around a third of the sample.

Sequences were derived from PBMCs, sampled before TCRalphabeta/CD19-depleted stem cell transplant. The clonotype originates from a boy less than two years old with Wiskott-Aldrich syndrome, due to receive a stem cell transplant. The chain was built from TRBV5-4 and TRBJ2-5, with 8 junctional bases fitting TRBD1. The DNA reads as follows: TGTGCCAGCAGCTCACCGACAGGGGAAAAGGGAGAGACCCAGTACTTC. It translates as CASSSPTGEKGETQYF.